The source of this T cell receptor (beta chain) is a study of regulatory T cells in long-lasting Graves disease. Assembly of TCR beta libraries relied on iRepertoire HTBI primers together with Arm-PCR of CDR3 regions. TCRdb called the multiplex PCR reads again in MiXCR, with one record for every CDR3 protein. This table has 400,000 to 500,000 distinct CDR3 sequences, around 17% appearing once. Time point indicated: newly diagnosed GD, antithyroid drugs for less than 3 months. The TCR library was made from RNA that had been extracted from PBMCs in TRIzol. V gave up 8 bases and J gave up 3 bases; unmatched junction bases: 8. The germline V gene encodes CDR1 SGHTA and CDR2 FQGNSA. This CDR3 is 14 amino acids long. With respect to this clonotype: A much larger clone lies a single base off, so this may be a read error.

The same specimen was also included in a second study, on T cells in Graves' hyperthyroidism and ophthalmopathy. Per that study: Patients having uncontrolled infection, another autoimmune disease, pregnancy or lactation were not included. The HTBI set primed first-round TCR CDR3 RT-PCR. From stable hyperthyroidism, ophthalmopathy was separated by a 13 V-J model.

The sequence was obtained from a woman in her twenties or thirties with Graves disease. J is TRBJ2-5 and V is TRBV7-2, with 8 positions matching TRBD1. The sample here was peripheral blood mononuclear cells (PBMCs), taken at new diagnosis, from a patient treated with antithyroid drugs. This CDR3 reads CASGSTTGEETQYF. The CDR3 nucleotides read TGTGCCAGCGGCTCCACGACAGGGGAAGAGACCCAGTACTTC.